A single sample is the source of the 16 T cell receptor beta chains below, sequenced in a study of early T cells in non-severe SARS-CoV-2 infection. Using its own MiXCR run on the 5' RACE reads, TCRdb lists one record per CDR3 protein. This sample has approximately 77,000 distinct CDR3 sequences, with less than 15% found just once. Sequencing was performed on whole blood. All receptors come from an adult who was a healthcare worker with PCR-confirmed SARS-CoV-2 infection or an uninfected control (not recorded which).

As DNA, the CDR3 is TGCAGCGTCCTTCCCTTAGCCAAAAACATTCAGTACTTC. This gives the protein CSVLPLAKNIQYF. The rearrangement uses TRBV20-1 and TRBJ2-4; D call uncertain. The CDR3 runs to 13 residues. Germline V gene lookup returns CDR1 DFQATT and CDR2 SNEGSKA (reference sequence).

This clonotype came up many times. The CDR3 nucleotides are TGCAGCGTTGTCGGCGGGTCCTACGAGCAGTACTTC. It translates to CSVVGGSYEQYF. The J gene is TRBJ2-7, the V gene TRBV29-1; weak D call: TRBD2 (5 bases). Trimming took 4 bases from V and 1 from J, leaving 8 bases between them. The germline V gene has CDR1 SQVTM and CDR2 ANQGSEA. The CDR3 totals 12 residues.

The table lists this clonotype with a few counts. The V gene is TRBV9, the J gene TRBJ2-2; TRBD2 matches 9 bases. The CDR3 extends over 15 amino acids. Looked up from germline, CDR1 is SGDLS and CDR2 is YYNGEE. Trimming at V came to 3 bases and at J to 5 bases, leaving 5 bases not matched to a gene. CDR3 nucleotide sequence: TGTGCCAGCAGCGGATCTAGCGGGGAGACCGGGGAGCTGTTTTTT. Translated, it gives CASSGSSGETGELFF.

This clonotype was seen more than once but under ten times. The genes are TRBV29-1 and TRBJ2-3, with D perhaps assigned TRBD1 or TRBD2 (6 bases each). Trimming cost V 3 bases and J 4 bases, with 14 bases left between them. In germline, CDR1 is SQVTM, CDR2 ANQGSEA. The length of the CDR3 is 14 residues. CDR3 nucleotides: TGCAGCGTTGAGGGGGGCAGGGCCGCAGATACGCAGTATTTT. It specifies CSVEGGRAADTQYF.

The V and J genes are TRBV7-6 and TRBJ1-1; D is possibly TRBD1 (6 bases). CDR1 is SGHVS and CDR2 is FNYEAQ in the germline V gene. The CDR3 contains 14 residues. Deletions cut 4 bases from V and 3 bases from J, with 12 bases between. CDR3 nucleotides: TGTGCCAGCAGCTACAGGGCTGGGGACACTGAAGCTTTCTTT. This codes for CASSYRAGDTEAFF.

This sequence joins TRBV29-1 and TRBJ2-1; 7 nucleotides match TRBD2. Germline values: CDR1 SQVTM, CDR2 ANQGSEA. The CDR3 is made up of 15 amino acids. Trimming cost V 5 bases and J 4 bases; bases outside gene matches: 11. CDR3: CSVTPDSGFYNEQFF. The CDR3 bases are TGCAGCGTTACCCCGGATAGCGGGTTTTACAATGAGCAGTTCTTC.

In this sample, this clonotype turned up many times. As DNA, the CDR3 is TGTGCCAGCAGCTTAGGTCAGCCCCAGCATTTT. This gives the protein CASSLGQPQHF. The gene calls are TRBV7-3 and TRBJ1-5; no clear D. CDR3 length equals 11 residues. V gave up 2 bases and J gave up 6 bases, with 2 bases separating them. Germline V gene data show CDR1 as SGHTA and CDR2 as FQGTGA.

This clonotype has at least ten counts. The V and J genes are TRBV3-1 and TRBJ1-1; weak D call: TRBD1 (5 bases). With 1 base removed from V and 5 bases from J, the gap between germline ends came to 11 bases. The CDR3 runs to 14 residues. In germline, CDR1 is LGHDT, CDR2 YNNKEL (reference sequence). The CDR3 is CASSQVGAETEAFF. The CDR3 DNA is TGTGCCAGCAGCCAAGTAGGGGCGGAAACTGAAGCTTTCTTT. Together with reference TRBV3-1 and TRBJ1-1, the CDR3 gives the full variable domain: DTAVSQTPKYLVTQMGNDKSIKCEQNLGHDTMYWYKQDSKKFLKIMFSYNNKELIINETVPNRFSPKSPDKAHLNLHINSLELGDSAVYFCASSQVGAETEAFFGQGTRLTVV.

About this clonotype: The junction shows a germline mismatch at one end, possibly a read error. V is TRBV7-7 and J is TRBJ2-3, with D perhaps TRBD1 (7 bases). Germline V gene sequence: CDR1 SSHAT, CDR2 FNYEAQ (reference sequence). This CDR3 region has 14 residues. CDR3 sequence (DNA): TGTGCCAGCAGCCCCTTAGGAGGGACAGATACGCGGTATTTT. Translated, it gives CASSPLGGTDTRYF. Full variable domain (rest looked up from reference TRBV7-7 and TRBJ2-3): GAGVSQSPRYKVTKRGQDVTLRCDPISSHATLYWYQQALGQGPEFLTYFNYEAQPDKSGLPSDRFSAERPEGSISTLTIQRTEQRDSAMYRCASSPLGGTDTRYFGPGTRLTVL.

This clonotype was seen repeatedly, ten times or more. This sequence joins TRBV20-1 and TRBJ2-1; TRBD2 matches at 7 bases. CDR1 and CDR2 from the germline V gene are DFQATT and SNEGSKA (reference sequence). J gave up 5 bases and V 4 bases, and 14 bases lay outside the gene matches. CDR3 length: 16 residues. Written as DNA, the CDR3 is TGCAGTGCTACCTTCCCAGAGCGGGAAGGCGACAATGAGCAGTTCTTC. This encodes CSATFPEREGDNEQFF.

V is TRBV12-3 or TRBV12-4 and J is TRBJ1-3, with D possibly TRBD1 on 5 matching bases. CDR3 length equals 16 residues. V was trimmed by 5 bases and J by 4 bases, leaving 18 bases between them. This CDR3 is CASSRGNGAKGNTIYF. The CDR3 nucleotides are TGTGCCAGCAGTCGCGGGAATGGGGCGAAGGGAAACACCATATATTTT.

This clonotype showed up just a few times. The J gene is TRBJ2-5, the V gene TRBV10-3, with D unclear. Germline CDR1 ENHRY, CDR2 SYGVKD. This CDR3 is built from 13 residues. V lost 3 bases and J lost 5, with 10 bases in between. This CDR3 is CAISEDGQETQYF. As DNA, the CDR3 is TGTGCCATCAGTGAAGACGGTCAGGAGACCCAGTACTTC.

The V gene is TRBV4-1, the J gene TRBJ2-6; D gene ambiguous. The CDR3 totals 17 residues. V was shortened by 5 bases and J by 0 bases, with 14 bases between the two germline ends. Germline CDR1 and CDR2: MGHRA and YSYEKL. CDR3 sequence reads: CASSEQTSRSGANVLTF. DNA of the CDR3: TGCGCCAGCAGCGAACAAACGAGCCGCTCTGGGGCCAACGTCCTGACTTTC.

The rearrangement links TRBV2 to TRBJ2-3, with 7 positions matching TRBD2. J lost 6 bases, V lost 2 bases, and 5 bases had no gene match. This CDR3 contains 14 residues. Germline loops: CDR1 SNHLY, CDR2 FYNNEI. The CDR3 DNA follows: TGTGCCAGCAGTGAATCGGCGGGAGTTGATACGCAGTATTTT. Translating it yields CASSESAGVDTQYF.

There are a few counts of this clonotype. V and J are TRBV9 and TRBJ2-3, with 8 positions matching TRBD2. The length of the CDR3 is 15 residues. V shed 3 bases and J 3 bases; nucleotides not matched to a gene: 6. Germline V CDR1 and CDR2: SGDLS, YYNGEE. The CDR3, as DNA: TGTGCCAGCAGCGCGGGGGGGCACACGACAGATACGCAGTATTTT. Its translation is CASSAGGHTTDTQYF.

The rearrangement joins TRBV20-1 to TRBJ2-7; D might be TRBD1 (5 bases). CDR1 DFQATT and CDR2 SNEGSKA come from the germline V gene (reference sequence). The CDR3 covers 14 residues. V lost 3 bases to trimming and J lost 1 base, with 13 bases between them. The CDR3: CSASGTGFSYEQYF. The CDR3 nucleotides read TGCAGTGCTAGCGGTACAGGTTTTTCCTACGAGCAGTACTTC.